A single T cell receptor beta chain is shown here with its context. PCR used 60 Vbeta primers and 13 Jbeta primers. The method was immunoSEQ multiplex PCR; TCRdb's version includes in-frame clones alone and lacks a portion of them. The table lists some 180,000 clones, about 69% of them singletons. The sample comes from a study of cytomegalovirus exposure and HLA in healthy donors. The CDR3 covers 15 residues. With 0 bases removed from V and 2 bases from J, the gap between germline ends came to 11 bases. Looked up from germline, CDR1 is MNHEY and CDR2 is SVGAGI. Sequenced material: PBMCs. This receptor was obtained from a male donor in good health and CMV-seronegative. The chain links TRBV6-5 to TRBJ2-7; D gene ambiguous. The CDR3 spells CASSYSNIIAYEQYF. CDR3 in DNA: TGTGCCAGCAGTTACTCGAACATTATTGCCTACGAGCAGTACTTC.